These 16 T cell receptor beta chains share one sample of origin, sequenced in a study. Using immunoSEQ multiplex PCR, the repertoire was profiled, and TCRdb retains in-frame clones only, with some absent. The profile covers 45,000 to 60,000 clones, with approximately 95% appearing a single time and approximately 12% taken by the ten largest. Input material: PBMCs. Receptors were obtained from a man in his forties or fifties with rheumatoid arthritis.

The V and J genes are TRBV27 and TRBJ2-7; no clear D gene. The V end was cut by 6 bases, the J end by 2 bases, with 11 bases between. CDR3 length: 13 residues. Per germline, CDR1 MNHEY and CDR2 SMNVEV (reference sequence). The CDR3 region has the DNA TGTGCCAGCAGAGTGCGAGGAGCCTACGAGCAGTACTTC. This encodes CASRVRGAYEQYF.

The chain joins TRBV5-1 to TRBJ1-1; tentatively, D is TRBD1 (5 bases). The CDR3 runs 15 residues. The V end lost 0 bases, the J end lost 1 base, and 10 bases lay between the germline ends. Germline lookup yields CDR1 SGHRS and CDR2 YFSETQ. CDR3 residues: CASSLAGQGNTEAFF. CDR3 nucleotides: TGCGCCAGCAGCTTGGCCGGGCAGGGGAACACTGAAGCTTTCTTT. Full variable domain (missing parts from reference TRBV5-1 and TRBJ1-1): KAGVTQTPRYLIKTRGQQVTLSCSPISGHRSVSWYQQTPGQGLQFLFEYFSETQRNKGNFPGRFSGRQFSNSRSEMNVSTLELGDSALYLCASSLAGQGNTEAFFGQGTRLTVV.

This CDR3 is CASSLQGLGQPQHF. CDR3 coding DNA: TGTGCCAGCAGTTTGCAGGGGTTGGGTCAGCCCCAGCATTTT. This chain joins TRBV27 and TRBJ1-5, with a tentative D call TRBD1 (6 bases). There are 14 residues in the CDR3. V lost 3 bases and J 6 bases, leaving 12 bases between the germline ends. Per germline, CDR1 MNHEY and CDR2 SMNVEV (reference sequence).

The chain has TRBV25-1 and TRBJ1-1, with D unresolved. This CDR3 region has 12 residues. The germline gives CDR1 MGHDK, CDR2 SYGVNS. V lost 2 bases, J lost 9 bases, and 10 bases lay in between. The CDR3 region is CASSEGRFQAFF. The CDR3 DNA is TGTGCCAGCAGTGAAGGGCGTTTTCAAGCTTTCTTT.

This clone has more than one count but fewer than ten. The chain joins TRBV3-1 (or the pseudogene TRBV3-2) to TRBJ2-2, with 7 bases identical to TRBD2. The CDR3 is 16 residues long. After removal of 3 bases from V and 1 base from J, the junction contained 5 bases not matched to a gene. Germline CDR1 and CDR2: LGHDT and YNNKEL (reference sequence). The CDR3 protein is CASSHELAVNTGELFF. In DNA, the CDR3 is TGTGCCAGCAGCCACGAGCTAGCGGTGAACACCGGGGAGCTGTTTTTT.

The V and J genes are TRBV2 and TRBJ1-5, with D maybe TRBD1 (6 bases). Germline CDR1 is SNHLY and CDR2 is FYNNEI. The CDR3 runs 15 residues. The ends were cut back, 7 bases at V and 0 bases at J, with 13 bases in the middle. For the CDR3, the DNA is TGTGCCAGCAAAAACAGGGATAATAGCAATCAGCCCCAGCATTTT. Translating it yields CASKNRDNSNQPQHF.

This chain uses TRBV7-9 with TRBJ2-5, with a tentative D call TRBD2 (5 bases). Germline CDR1 reads SEHNR; CDR2 reads FQNEAQ (reference sequence). The CDR3 is 13 residues long. Trimming shortened V by 0 bases and J by 10 bases, and 12 bases separated the two germline ends. Here the CDR3 reads CASSLARGSGQYF. The CDR3 DNA reads TGTGCCAGCAGCTTAGCGCGAGGGTCTGGCCAGTACTTC.

This clone was picked up a small number of times. The chain carries TRBV6-5 and TRBJ1-1; D not certain. V shed 0 bases and J shed 3 bases, with 11 bases lying between them. Germline CDR1 MNHEY, CDR2 SVGAGI. The CDR3 runs to 15 residues. The CDR3 is CASSYSRRRDTEAFF. The CDR3 DNA follows: TGTGCCAGCAGTTACTCGAGGCGCCGGGACACTGAAGCTTTCTTT.

CDR3 amino acids: CASSPPSSGRVYEQYF. CDR3 bases: TGTGCCAGCTCACCACCCTCTAGCGGGAGAGTCTACGAGCAGTACTTC. This sequence joins TRBV18 and TRBJ2-7; TRBD2 aligns across 10 bases. Looked up from germline, CDR1 is KGHSH and CDR2 is LQKENI. The length of the CDR3 is 16 residues. V trimming: 0 bases; J trimming: 3 bases; junction bases outside the gene matches: 5.

The rearrangement links TRBV11-3 to TRBJ2-1; D uncertain. The CDR3 sequence is 15 residues long. With 5 bases removed from V and 9 bases from J, the gap between germline ends came to 20 bases. The germline CDR1 and CDR2 sequences are SGHNT and YENEEA. The CDR3 region has the DNA TGTGCCAGCAGCCCAGCCCCGATATCGTCGGGTGAGCAGTTCTTC. This sequence encodes CASSPAPISSGEQFF.

The gene calls are TRBV4-2 and TRBJ2-1; 14 bases are a match to TRBD2. The CDR3 contains 18 residues. Trimming removed 4 bases from V and 2 bases from J; junction bases left unmatched: 7. The germline gives CDR1 LGHNA, CDR2 YNFKEQ. The CDR3 DNA sequence: TGTGCCAGCAGCCTAACCGGGACTAGCGGGAGAGCCTACAATGAGCAGTTCTTC. This translates into CASSLTGTSGRAYNEQFF.

This chain uses TRBV27 with TRBJ2-3; 7 positions match TRBD2. CDR3 length: 15 residues. The V and J ends lost 3 bases and 3 bases, in that order; junction bases with no gene match: 6. The germline gives CDR1 MNHEY, CDR2 SMNVEV (reference sequence). The CDR3 DNA follows: TGTGCCAGCAGTTTGGGGGGAGGGTTAACAGATACGCAGTATTTT. Translating it yields CASSLGGGLTDTQYF.

This chain uses TRBV5-1 with TRBJ2-1; a possible D gene is TRBD1 (6 bases). The V end lost 5 bases, the J end lost 5 bases, and 14 bases lay between the germline ends. Germline V lookup: CDR1 SGHRS, CDR2 YFSETQ. The CDR3 has 14 residues. This CDR3 is CASSRGTPDNEQFF. For the CDR3, the DNA is TGCGCCAGCAGTCGAGGGACACCGGACAATGAGCAGTTCTTC.

The chain employs TRBV19 and TRBJ2-5; 10 bases are a match to TRBD1. V lost 4 bases and J lost 4; bases outside the gene matches: 3. This CDR3 is 14 amino acids long. Per germline, CDR1 LNHDA and CDR2 SQIVND (reference sequence). In nucleotides, the CDR3 is TGTGCCAGTAGTAACCGGGACAGGGGAGAGACCCAGTACTTC. As protein: CASSNRDRGETQYF.

This clone has only one observation. This sequence joins TRBV28 and TRBJ1-4; D might be TRBD1 (5 bases). CDR1 and CDR2 (germline): MDHEN, SYDVKM. The CDR3 length is 16 residues. Trimming stripped 7 bases from V and 2 bases from J, with 17 bases between. CDR3 sequence: CASTFDPGLTNEKLFF. CDR3 in DNA: TGTGCCAGCACCTTCGACCCGGGACTTACTAATGAAAAACTGTTTTTT.

The rearrangement joins TRBV5-6 to TRBJ1-6, with 10 bases matching TRBD1. Germline V CDR1 and CDR2: SGHDT, YYEEEE. The ends lost 4 bases at V and 7 bases at J; junction bases unmatched: 11. This CDR3 is 17 amino acids long. The CDR3 protein is CASSTEDRGFRNSPLHF. CDR3 nucleotide sequence: TGTGCCAGCAGCACAGAGGACAGGGGGTTTAGGAATTCACCCCTCCACTTT.